This is a list of T cell receptor beta chains from one sample in a study of neurological immune-mediated disorders. TCRdb independently ran MiXCR on the 5' RACE reads; one entry per CDR3 protein. The repertoire consists of about 55,000 distinct CDR3 sequences, with approximately 3.9% occurring once and the leading ten covering around 6.5%. Material: PBMCs. The receptors were gathered from a man aged 55 to 70 with multiple sclerosis. Both conserved end residues are part of each CDR3. Fields, in order: V gene, clone size, D gene, J gene, CDR3 protein, CDR3 DNA. D genes are given only for firm matches. Clone size is given for some rows only: seen once, a few or many times, or a class if the clone is expanded.

v_gene: TRBV24-1
abundance: many
d_gene: .
j_gene: TRBJ2-2
CDR3aa: CASSGAESGANTGELFF
CDR3nt: TGTGCCAGTTCGGGGGCTGAAAGCGGGGCGAACACCGGGGAGCTGTTTTTT

v_gene: TRBV20-1
abundance: many
d_gene: TRBD2
j_gene: TRBJ2-3
CDR3aa: CSAGRSSGTHSDTQYF
CDR3nt: TGCAGTGCCGGGAGATCTAGCGGGACGCACTCAGATACGCAGTATTTT

v_gene: TRBV5-1
abundance: many
d_gene: TRBD2
j_gene: TRBJ2-1
CDR3aa: CASSDGGESYNEQFF
CDR3nt: TGCGCCAGCAGCGACGGGGGGGAAAGCTACAATGAGCAGTTCTTC

v_gene: TRBV5-1
abundance: many
d_gene: .
j_gene: TRBJ2-7
CDR3aa: CASSLDVRTTYEQYF
CDR3nt: TGCGCCAGCAGCTTGGACGTTAGGACTACCTACGAGCAGTACTTC

v_gene: TRBV20-1
abundance: many
d_gene: .
j_gene: TRBJ1-5
CDR3aa: CSAPFAGGTNQPQHF
CDR3nt: TGCAGTGCTCCTTTCGCGGGAGGGACAAATCAGCCCCAGCATTTT

v_gene: TRBV20-1
abundance: many
d_gene: .
j_gene: TRBJ2-1
CDR3aa: CSAAIRWNEQFF
CDR3nt: TGCAGTGCTGCTATCCGCTGGAATGAGCAGTTCTTC

v_gene: TRBV19
abundance: many
d_gene: .
j_gene: TRBJ1-2
CDR3aa: CASTGVAKPGYTF
CDR3nt: TGTGCCAGTACAGGGGTTGCAAAGCCCGGCTACACCTTC

v_gene: TRBV5-1
abundance: many
d_gene: TRBD2
j_gene: TRBJ2-7
CDR3aa: CASSFAPSSGLYEQYF
CDR3nt: TGCGCCAGCAGCTTCGCCCCGTCTAGCGGGCTCTACGAGCAGTACTTC

v_gene: TRBV28
abundance: .
d_gene: .
j_gene: TRBJ1-1
CDR3aa: CASSFSGRGMNTEAFF
CDR3nt: TGTGCCAGCAGTTTTAGCGGGCGTGGGATGAACACTGAAGCTTTCTTT

v_gene: TRBV5-1
abundance: many
d_gene: .
j_gene: TRBJ2-3
CDR3aa: CASRAADTQYF
CDR3nt: TGCGCCAGCAGGGCGGCAGATACGCAGTATTTT

v_gene: TRBV7-2
abundance: many
d_gene: .
j_gene: TRBJ2-3
CDR3aa: CASSSGLPDTQYF
CDR3nt: TGTGCCAGCAGCTCGGGACTCCCCGATACGCAGTATTTT

v_gene: TRBV9
abundance: many
d_gene: TRBD1
j_gene: TRBJ2-7
CDR3aa: CASSVGMGQGTSYEQYF
CDR3nt: TGTGCCAGCAGCGTAGGTATGGGACAGGGAACATCCTACGAGCAGTACTTC

v_gene: TRBV12-3/TRBV12-4
abundance: many
d_gene: .
j_gene: TRBJ1-1
CDR3aa: CASSKTAGYTEAFF
CDR3nt: TGTGCCAGCAGTAAAACGGCGGGGTACACTGAAGCTTTCTTT

v_gene: TRBV10-3
abundance: many
d_gene: .
j_gene: TRBJ1-2
CDR3aa: CAISESGREVRRGYTF
CDR3nt: TGTGCCATCAGTGAGTCAGGCAGGGAGGTTCGTCGTGGCTACACCTTC

v_gene: TRBV18
abundance: .
d_gene: .
j_gene: TRBJ1-3
CDR3aa: CASSASTNTGNTIYF
CDR3nt: TGTGCCAGCTCAGCCAGCACGAACACTGGAAACACCATATATTTT

v_gene: TRBV7-2
abundance: many
d_gene: TRBD1
j_gene: TRBJ2-7
CDR3aa: CASSRTGGEAYEQYF
CDR3nt: TGTGCCAGCAGCCGGACAGGGGGGGAAGCCTACGAGCAGTACTTC

v_gene: TRBV12-3/TRBV12-4
abundance: many
d_gene: TRBD1
j_gene: TRBJ1-1
CDR3aa: CASRAGTGRTEAFF
CDR3nt: TGTGCCAGCAGGGCCGGGACAGGGAGAACTGAAGCTTTCTTT

v_gene: TRBV20-1
abundance: many
d_gene: .
j_gene: TRBJ2-1
CDR3aa: CSASGDRISYNEQFF
CDR3nt: TGCAGTGCTAGTGGAGACAGGATCTCCTACAATGAGCAGTTCTTC

v_gene: TRBV4-1
abundance: many
d_gene: .
j_gene: TRBJ2-3
CDR3aa: CASSQGQPDTQYF
CDR3nt: TGCGCCAGCAGCCAAGGACAACCAGATACGCAGTATTTT

v_gene: TRBV12-3/TRBV12-4
abundance: many
d_gene: TRBD2
j_gene: TRBJ2-2
CDR3aa: CASSFRLAGLNTGELFF
CDR3nt: TGTGCCAGCAGTTTCCGTTTAGCGGGCCTGAACACCGGGGAGCTGTTTTTT

v_gene: TRBV7-9
abundance: many
d_gene: .
j_gene: TRBJ1-1
CDR3aa: CASSLEGNTEAFF
CDR3nt: TGTGCCAGCAGCCTCGAGGGGAACACTGAAGCTTTCTTT

v_gene: TRBV5-1
abundance: many
d_gene: .
j_gene: TRBJ1-5
CDR3aa: CASSLGSNQPQHF
CDR3nt: TGCGCCAGCAGCTTGGGAAGCAATCAGCCCCAGCATTTT

v_gene: TRBV20-1
abundance: .
d_gene: TRBD1
j_gene: TRBJ1-4
CDR3aa: CSARGDRDEKLFF
CDR3nt: TGCAGTGCTAGGGGGGACAGGGATGAAAAACTGTTTTTT

v_gene: TRBV29-1
abundance: many
d_gene: .
j_gene: TRBJ2-7
CDR3aa: CSVTPPGAYEQYF
CDR3nt: TGCAGCGTCACCCCCCCAGGGGCCTACGAGCAGTACTTC

v_gene: TRBV5-1
abundance: many
d_gene: .
j_gene: TRBJ2-6
CDR3aa: CASSGQTGANVLTF
CDR3nt: TGCGCCAGCAGCGGTCAGACCGGGGCCAACGTCCTGACTTTC

v_gene: TRBV29-1
abundance: many
d_gene: TRBD2
j_gene: TRBJ2-1
CDR3aa: CSVEGYSGRVNEQFF
CDR3nt: TGCAGCGTTGAAGGTTATAGCGGGAGGGTCAATGAGCAGTTCTTC

v_gene: TRBV27
abundance: many
d_gene: .
j_gene: TRBJ1-2
CDR3aa: CASRGDNYGYTF
CDR3nt: TGTGCCAGCAGGGGGGATAACTATGGCTACACCTTC

v_gene: TRBV7-9
abundance: many
d_gene: .
j_gene: TRBJ2-1
CDR3aa: CASSLASGSDEQFF
CDR3nt: TGTGCCAGCAGCTTAGCGTCGGGGAGCGATGAGCAGTTCTTC

v_gene: TRBV20-1
abundance: many
d_gene: TRBD2
j_gene: TRBJ2-1
CDR3aa: CSAGGIGNEQFF
CDR3nt: TGCAGTGCGGGGGGGATAGGTAATGAGCAGTTCTTC

v_gene: TRBV15
abundance: .
d_gene: .
j_gene: TRBJ2-3
CDR3aa: CATSSRGPTDTQYF
CDR3nt: TGTGCCACCAGCAGCCGGGGGCCCACAGATACGCAGTATTTT

v_gene: TRBV5-1
abundance: many
d_gene: .
j_gene: TRBJ2-7
CDR3aa: CASSLRGQGREQYF
CDR3nt: TGCGCCAGCAGCTTGAGAGGGCAGGGCCGGGAGCAGTACTTC

v_gene: TRBV5-1
abundance: many
d_gene: .
j_gene: TRBJ2-5
CDR3aa: CASSPVGTRQETQYF
CDR3nt: TGCGCCAGCAGCCCCGTCGGGACAAGACAAGAGACCCAGTACTTC

v_gene: TRBV15
abundance: many
d_gene: .
j_gene: TRBJ1-2
CDR3aa: CATSRSDRANGYTF
CDR3nt: TGTGCCACCAGCAGATCCGACCGCGCTAATGGCTACACCTTC

v_gene: TRBV5-4
abundance: many
d_gene: TRBD1
j_gene: TRBJ1-1
CDR3aa: CASSRDRAQEAFF
CDR3nt: TGTGCCAGCAGCCGCGACAGGGCTCAGGAAGCTTTCTTT

v_gene: TRBV20-1
abundance: few
d_gene: TRBD1
j_gene: TRBJ1-2
CDR3aa: CSARPLDRGSFGYTF
CDR3nt: TGCAGTGCTAGGCCTTTGGACAGGGGATCTTTTGGCTACACCTTC

v_gene: TRBV28
abundance: many
d_gene: .
j_gene: TRBJ1-5
CDR3aa: CASSSTFGRFNQPQHF
CDR3nt: TGTGCCAGCAGTTCTACTTTTGGGAGATTCAATCAGCCCCAGCATTTT

v_gene: TRBV5-1
abundance: many
d_gene: .
j_gene: TRBJ2-1
CDR3aa: CASSIGTSLSYNEQFF
CDR3nt: TGCGCCAGCAGCATCGGGACTTCGCTCTCCTACAATGAGCAGTTCTTC

v_gene: TRBV10-3
abundance: many
d_gene: .
j_gene: TRBJ2-5
CDR3aa: CAIGGAGETQYF
CDR3nt: TGTGCCATCGGGGGGGCCGGAGAGACCCAGTACTTC

v_gene: TRBV12-3/TRBV12-4
abundance: many
d_gene: .
j_gene: TRBJ1-4
CDR3aa: CASSLTKGKLFF
CDR3nt: TGTGCCAGCAGTCTGACAAAGGGAAAACTGTTTTTT

v_gene: TRBV30
abundance: many
d_gene: .
j_gene: TRBJ1-5
CDR3aa: CAWSVRSIAGQPQHF
CDR3nt: TGTGCCTGGAGTGTGCGGTCCATAGCTGGACAGCCCCAGCATTTT

v_gene: TRBV20-1
abundance: many
d_gene: .
j_gene: TRBJ2-5
CDR3aa: CSARVISETQYF
CDR3nt: TGCAGTGCTAGGGTAATTTCAGAGACCCAGTACTTC